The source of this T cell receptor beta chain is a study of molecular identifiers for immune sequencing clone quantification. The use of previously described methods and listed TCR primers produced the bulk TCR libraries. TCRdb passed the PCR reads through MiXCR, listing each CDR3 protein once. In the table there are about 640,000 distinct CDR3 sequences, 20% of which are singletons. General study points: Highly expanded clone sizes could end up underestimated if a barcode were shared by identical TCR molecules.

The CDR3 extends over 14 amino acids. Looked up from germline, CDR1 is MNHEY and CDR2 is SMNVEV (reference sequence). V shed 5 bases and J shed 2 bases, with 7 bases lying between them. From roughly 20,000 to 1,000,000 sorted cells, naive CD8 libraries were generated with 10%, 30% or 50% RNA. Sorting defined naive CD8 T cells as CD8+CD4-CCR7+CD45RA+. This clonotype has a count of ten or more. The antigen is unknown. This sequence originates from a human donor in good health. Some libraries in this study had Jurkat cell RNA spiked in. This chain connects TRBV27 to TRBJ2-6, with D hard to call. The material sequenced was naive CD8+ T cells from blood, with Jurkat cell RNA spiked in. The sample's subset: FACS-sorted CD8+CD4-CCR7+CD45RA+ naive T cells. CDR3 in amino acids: CASSLSPGANVLTF. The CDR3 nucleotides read TGTGCCAGCAGTCTCTCTCCTGGGGCCAACGTCCTGACTTTC.